The subject of this entry is one T cell receptor (beta chain). There is no known antigen for this receptor. No qualities accompany the bases; no much larger clone lies one base away. Every study subject tested positive for serum antibodies to T-antigen and had biopsy-confirmed Merkel cell carcinoma that was MCPyV-positive. A handful of adjacent 10-micron frozen tumor sections were used for genomic DNA extraction without cell sorting or culture. Roughly 5 x 5 x 5 mm of tumor biopsy tissue was frozen in optimal cutting temperature compound. In the frozen biopsy, scout sections stained with hematoxylin and eosin confirmed abundant Merkel cell carcinoma and infiltrating cells. This entry is derived from a study of T cell repertoires in Merkel cell carcinoma (dated 2019 in TCRdb). In the study overall: The study excluded patients who had received intralesional immunotherapy or systemic immune checkpoint blockade before the biopsy. MCPyV-specific clonotypes were initially defined through tetramer sorting, cloning and paired TCR sequencing of expanded tumor-infiltrating lymphocytes. Inclusion required a diagnosis of MCPyV-positive Merkel cell carcinoma and successful in vitro expansion of tumor-infiltrating lymphocytes. Study-level results and caveats: The study did not examine normal tissue biopsies.

The immunoSEQ assay was used both to sequence TRB CDR3 from tumor genomic DNA and to process the resulting data. The table was pulled from immuneACCESS by TCRdb, which kept in-frame rearrangements only. Such tables lose some clones; where checked, under half of the loss comes from unresolved V genes, and the rest has no known cause. This sample is represented by some 14,000 clones; roughly 80% of them were singletons. The ten largest clones add up to about 15% of the sample. Measured from the cysteine to the phenylalanine, the CDR3 is 16 residues long. Left in the record is the CDR3 DNA by itself, 48 bases read in frame from the first base. The germline V gene (reference sequence) gives CDR1 as SGHAT and CDR2 as FQDESV. Deletion took 2 bases off V and 6 bases off J, with a span of 17 bases between the germline ends.

Sequences were obtained from tumor tissue. This sequence was found in an adult with Merkel cell carcinoma. The chain is made from TRBV11-1 and TRBJ2-1; D gene: possibly TRBD2, on 5 matching bases. The CDR3 is CASSLTAVEGSNEQFF. The bases are TGTGCCAGCAGCTTAACGGCGGTCGAGGGTTCCAATGAGCAGTTCTTC.